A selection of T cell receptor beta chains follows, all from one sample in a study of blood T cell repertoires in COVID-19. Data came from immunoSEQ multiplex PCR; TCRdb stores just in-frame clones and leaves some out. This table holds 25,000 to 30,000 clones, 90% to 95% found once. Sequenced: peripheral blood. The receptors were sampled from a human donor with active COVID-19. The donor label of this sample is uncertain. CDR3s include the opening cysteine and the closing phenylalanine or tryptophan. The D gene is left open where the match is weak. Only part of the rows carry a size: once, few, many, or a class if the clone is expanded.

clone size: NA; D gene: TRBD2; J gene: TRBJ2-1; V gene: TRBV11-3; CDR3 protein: CASSFGTSGVEFF; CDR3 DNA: TGTGCCAGCAGCTTTGGGACTAGCGGGGTGGAGTTCTTC
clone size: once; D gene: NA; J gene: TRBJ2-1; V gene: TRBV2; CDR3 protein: CASRSQRMNNEQFF; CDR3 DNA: TGTGCCAGCAGATCACAGCGGATGAACAATGAGCAGTTCTTC
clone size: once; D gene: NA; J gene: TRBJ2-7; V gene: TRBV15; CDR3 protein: CATSRDQRSYEQYF; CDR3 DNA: TGTGCCACCAGCAGAGATCAGAGGTCCTACGAGCAGTACTTC
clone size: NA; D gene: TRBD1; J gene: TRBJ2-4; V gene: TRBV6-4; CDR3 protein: CASNLPDRDRAKNIQYF; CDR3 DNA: TGTGCCAGCAACTTACCGGACAGGGACCGAGCCAAAAACATTCAGTACTTC
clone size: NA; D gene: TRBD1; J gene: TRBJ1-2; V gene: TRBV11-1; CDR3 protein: CASSAGTGGIDYGYTF; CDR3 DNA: TGTGCCAGCAGCGCCGGGACAGGGGGAATCGACTATGGCTACACCTTC
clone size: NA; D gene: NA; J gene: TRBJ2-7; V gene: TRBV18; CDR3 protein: CASSPRGSSYEQYF; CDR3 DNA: TGTGCCAGCTCACCACGGGGCAGCTCCTACGAGCAGTACTTC
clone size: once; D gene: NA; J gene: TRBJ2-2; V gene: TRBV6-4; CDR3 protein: CASSEGGYSNTGELFF; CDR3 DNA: TGTGCCAGCAGTGAGGGAGGATACTCGAACACCGGGGAGCTGTTTTTT
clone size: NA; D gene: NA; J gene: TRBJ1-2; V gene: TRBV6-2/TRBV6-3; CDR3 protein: CASSYPSDDSLSFNYGYTF; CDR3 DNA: TGTGCCAGCAGTTACCCATCCGACGACAGCCTATCTTTTAACTATGGCTACACCTTC
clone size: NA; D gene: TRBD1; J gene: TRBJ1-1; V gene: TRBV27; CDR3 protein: CASSLGTGVTEAFF; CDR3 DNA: TGTGCCAGCAGTTTAGGGACAGGGGTTACTGAAGCTTTCTTT
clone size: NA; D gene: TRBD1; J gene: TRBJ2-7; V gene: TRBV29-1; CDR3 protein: CSVALSTGWSYEQYF; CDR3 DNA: TGCAGCGTGGCCCTATCGACAGGGTGGTCCTACGAGCAGTACTTC
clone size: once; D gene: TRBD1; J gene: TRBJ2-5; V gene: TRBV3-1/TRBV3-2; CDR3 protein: CASSQTPGQRYQETQYF; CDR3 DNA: TGTGCCAGCAGCCAAACGCCGGGACAGAGATACCAAGAGACCCAGTACTTC
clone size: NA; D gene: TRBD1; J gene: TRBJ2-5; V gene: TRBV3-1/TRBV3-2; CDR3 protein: CASSQEQTGGRETQYF; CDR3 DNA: TGTGCCAGCAGCCAAGAGCAAACAGGGGGACGGGAGACCCAGTACTTC
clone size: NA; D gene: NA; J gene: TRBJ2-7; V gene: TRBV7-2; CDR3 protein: CASSRGYRYEQYF; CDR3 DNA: TGTGCCAGCAGCCGGGGGTACCGCTACGAGCAGTACTTC
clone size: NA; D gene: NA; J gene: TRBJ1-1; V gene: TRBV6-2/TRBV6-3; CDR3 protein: CASSQQGKAFF; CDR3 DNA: TGTGCCAGCAGCCAGCAGGGCAAAGCTTTCTTT
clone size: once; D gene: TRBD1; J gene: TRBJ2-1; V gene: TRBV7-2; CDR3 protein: CASSLGETGYNEQFF; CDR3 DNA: TGTGCCAGCAGCTTAGGAGAGACAGGGTACAATGAGCAGTTCTTC
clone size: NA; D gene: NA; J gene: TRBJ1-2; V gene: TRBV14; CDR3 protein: CASSPPGTPNYGYTF; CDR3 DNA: TGTGCCAGCAGCCCGCCCGGGACACCCAACTATGGCTACACCTTC
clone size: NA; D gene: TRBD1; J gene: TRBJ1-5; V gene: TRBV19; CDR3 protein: CASSTPGQGVQPQHF; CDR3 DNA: TGTGCCAGTAGTACTCCGGGACAGGGGGTCCAGCCCCAGCATTTT
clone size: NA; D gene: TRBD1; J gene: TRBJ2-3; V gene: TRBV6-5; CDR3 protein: CASSYQGTGADTQYF; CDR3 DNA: TGTGCCAGCAGTTACCAAGGGACAGGGGCAGATACGCAGTATTTT
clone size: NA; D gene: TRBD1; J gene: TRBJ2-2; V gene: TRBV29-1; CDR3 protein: CSGGTGSNTGELFF; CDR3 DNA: TGCAGCGGCGGGACAGGGAGTAACACCGGGGAGCTGTTTTTT
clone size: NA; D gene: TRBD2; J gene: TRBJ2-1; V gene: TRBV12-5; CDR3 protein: CASGLRGGMNSYNEQFF; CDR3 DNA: TGTGCTAGTGGTTTGCGCGGGGGGATGAACTCCTACAATGAGCAGTTCTTC
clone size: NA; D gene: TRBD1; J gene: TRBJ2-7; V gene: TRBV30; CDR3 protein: CAWSVRDRGLYEQYF; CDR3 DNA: TGTGCCTGGAGTGTGAGGGACAGGGGGCTCTACGAGCAGTACTTC
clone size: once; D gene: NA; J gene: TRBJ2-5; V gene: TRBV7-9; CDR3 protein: CASSLASEETQYF; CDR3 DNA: TGTGCCAGCAGCTTAGCTAGCGAGGAGACCCAGTACTTC
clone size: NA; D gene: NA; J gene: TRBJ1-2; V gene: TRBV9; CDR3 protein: CASSERLNSYGYTF; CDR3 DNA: TGTGCCAGCAGCGAGCGATTGAATTCCTATGGCTACACCTTC
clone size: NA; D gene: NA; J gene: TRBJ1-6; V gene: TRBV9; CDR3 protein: CASSVGSTGYNSPLHF; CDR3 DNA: TGTGCCAGCAGCGTAGGGTCCACAGGGTATAATTCACCCCTCCACTTT